The T cell receptor beta chain under discussion was sequenced for a study of blood T cell repertoires in COVID-19. Trimming cost V 3 bases and J 3 bases, with 17 bases left between them. This CDR3 spans 16 amino acids. CDR1 is SGDLS, CDR2 YYNGEE, per germline. Original analysis: Estimated nucleated cell counts came from reference gene primer amplification. The repertoire was sequenced with immunoSEQ multiplex PCR; TCRdb's copy has only in-frame clones and lacks some. The DNA was the basis for D and trimming; V, J and clone size are from that table. Among 350,000 to 550,000 clones listed, about 85% were seen once. This clone was found once. Which cohort a participant joined came from the clinical history participants gave.

Material for sequencing was PBMCs or T cells enriched from blood (not recorded which). The clonotype originates from a young woman with acute COVID-19. The chain recombines TRBV9 with TRBJ2-3; perhaps TRBD2 as D (5 bases). The CDR3 nucleotides read TGTGCCAGCAGCGCCCAGACCCTTAGGGAGACAGATACGCAGTATTTT. Its protein is CASSAQTLRETDTQYF. Full variable domain (outside the CDR3, taken from reference TRBV9 and TRBJ2-3): DSGVTQTPKHLITATGQRVTLRCSPRSGDLSVYWYQQSLDQGLQFLIQYYNGEERAKGNILERFSAQQFPDLHSELNLSSLELGDSALYFCASSAQTLRETDTQYFGPGTRLTVL.